This TCR beta chain was captured by sequencing in a study of shared T cell receptors in the human thymus. Using immunoSEQ multiplex PCR, the repertoire was profiled, and TCRdb retains in-frame clones only, with some absent. This sample has roughly 560,000 clones, with approximately 80% found just once. The CDR3 sequence is 16 residues long. Germline V gives CDR1 MDHEN, CDR2 SYDVKM. V lost 2 bases, J lost 1 base, and 11 bases lay in between. This clone was counted once. The sample also formed part of further work on human thymus T cells. That source reports: Thymic samples were excised during corrective heart operations. Unrelated individuals were reported by related research to share highly overlapping thymic repertoires.

The source is a boy less than two years old with a congenital heart defect. The chain employs TRBV28 and TRBJ2-2; possible D gene TRBD2, 6 bases. The sequencing input was thymocytes. CDR3 amino acids: CASSLGPEGNTGELFF. For the CDR3, the DNA is TGTGCCAGCAGTTTAGGCCCGGAGGGGAACACCGGGGAGCTGTTTTTT.